A single sample gave rise to the 29 T cell receptor beta chains below, sequenced in a study of blood T cell repertoires in COVID-19. Repertoires were generated with immunoSEQ multiplex PCR, while TCRdb's copy carries only in-frame clones and drops some. Among around 120,000 clones listed, more than 60% were seen once. Sequenced sample: peripheral blood. The receptors derive from a man in his 70s with acute or convalescent COVID-19.

The chain employs TRBV7-2 and TRBJ2-7; no reliable D call. Trimming shortened V by 5 bases and J by 3 bases, and 8 bases separated the two germline ends. Germline values: CDR1 SGHTA, CDR2 FQGNSA. This CDR3 is 12 amino acids long. The CDR3 reads CASSRDFYEQYF. CDR3 DNA sequence: TGTGCCAGCAGCAGAGATTTCTACGAGCAGTACTTC.

The genes are TRBV5-1 and TRBJ1-2; D remains unclear. This CDR3 has 12 residues. Germline V gene data show CDR1 as SGHRS and CDR2 as YFSETQ. V was clipped by 0 bases and J by 8 bases, with 8 bases between them. CDR3 sequence: CASSLGAGGYTF. The CDR3, as DNA: TGCGCCAGCAGCTTGGGCGCGGGGGGCTACACCTTC. The variable domain in full, completed from reference TRBV5-1 and TRBJ1-2, reads KAGVTQTPRYLIKTRGQQVTLSCSPISGHRSVSWYQQTPGQGLQFLFEYFSETQRNKGNFPGRFSGRQFSNSRSEMNVSTLELGDSALYLCASSLGAGGYTFGSGTRLTVV.

CDR3 amino acids: CAITEGSNTEAFF. CDR3 nucleotides: TGTGCCATCACAGAGGGCAGCAACACTGAAGCTTTCTTT. The V call is TRBV10-3, the J call TRBJ1-1, with D unresolved. Looked up from germline, CDR1 is ENHRY and CDR2 is SYGVKD. This CDR3 has 13 amino acids. With 7 bases removed from V and 2 bases from J, the gap between germline ends came to 11 bases.

The rearrangement uses TRBV7-9 and TRBJ1-1; no definite D call. The CDR3 is 13 residues long. The V end lost 3 bases, the J end lost 2 bases, and 7 bases lay between the germline ends. Germline CDR1 reads SEHNR; CDR2 reads FQNEAQ (reference sequence). In DNA, the CDR3 is TGTGCCAGCAGCTTTTCGGGAAACACTGAAGCTTTCTTT. This translates into CASSFSGNTEAFF.

J is TRBJ2-7 and V is TRBV2, with 7 nucleotides matching TRBD2. The CDR3 is 13 residues long. Unmatched junction bases numbered 11, after V lost 10 bases and J lost 5 bases. Germline CDR1 and CDR2: SNHLY and FYNNEI. The CDR3 bases are TGTGCCACTACCATAGGGAGGGTCGACGAGCAGTACTTC. Its translation: CATTIGRVDEQYF.

V and J are TRBV2 and TRBJ2-6; 10 bases are shared with TRBD1. The CDR3 extends over 18 amino acids. The germline gives CDR1 SNHLY, CDR2 FYNNEI. J gave up 2 bases and V 9 bases, and 13 bases lay outside the gene matches. The CDR3 DNA reads TGTGCCAGGGGGGGATTCCGGGACAGGGGTCCTGGGGCCAACGTCCTGACTTTC. It codes for CARGGFRDRGPGANVLTF.

The CDR3 nucleotides read TGCGCCAGCAGCCAAGGATTCAGGTCCTATAATTCACCCCTCCACTTT. Translating it yields CASSQGFRSYNSPLHF. This chain links TRBV4-3 with TRBJ1-6; D is ambiguous. The CDR3 consists of 16 residues. Trimming cost V 1 base and J 1 base, with 8 bases left between them. Germline V gene lookup returns CDR1 LGHNA and CDR2 YSLEER.

This chain links TRBV7-2 with TRBJ1-1; 8 positions match TRBD1. The CDR3 covers 14 residues. CDR1 is SGHTA and CDR2 is FQGNSA in the germline V gene. With V trimmed by 5 bases and J by 3 bases, 5 bases remained unmatched. The CDR3, as DNA: TGTGCCAGCAGCCCCAGGGGGCGCGACACTGAAGCTTTCTTT. Translated: CASSPRGRDTEAFF.

This clone appeared a few times. The chain uses TRBV29-1 and TRBJ1-1, with 9 nucleotides matching TRBD1. The junction had 13 bases not matched to a gene; V was cut back by 4 bases and J by 1 base. CDR1 is SQVTM and CDR2 is ANQGSEA in the germline V gene. The CDR3 consists of 17 residues. The CDR3, as DNA: TGCAGCGTTGCCGGATACAGGGGGCGAGATCCGAACACTGAAGCTTTCTTT. As protein: CSVAGYRGRDPNTEAFF.

The chain uses TRBV11-3 and TRBJ2-3; D is unclear. Trimming cost V 1 base and J 0 bases, with 11 bases left between them. The CDR3 sequence is 16 residues long. Germline V lookup: CDR1 SGHNT, CDR2 YENEEA. CDR3 sequence (DNA): TGTGCCAGCAGCTTAGGTGCAGGCACCAGCACAGATACGCAGTATTTT. It encodes CASSLGAGTSTDTQYF.

The rearrangement uses TRBV6-2 or TRBV6-3 and TRBJ2-3; 9 bases are shared with TRBD1. Germline V gene data show CDR1 as MNHEY and CDR2 as SVGEGT. J lost 7 bases, V lost 6 bases, and 8 bases had no gene match. CDR3 length equals 14 residues. In DNA, the CDR3 is TGTGCCAGCAGCTGGGACAGGGAGTCGAATACGCAGTATTTT. Translation: CASSWDRESNTQYF.

The V call is TRBV6-2 or TRBV6-3, the J call TRBJ1-2; D remains unclear. V lost 2 bases and J lost 10, with 11 bases in between. The CDR3 length is 12 residues. CDR1 and CDR2 from the germline V gene are MNHEY and SVGEGT. In DNA form, the CDR3 reads TGTGCCAGCAGTTACGAGGCTTTTGACTACACCTTC. Its translation is CASSYEAFDYTF.

The genes are TRBV6-2 or TRBV6-3 and TRBJ2-3; no clear D gene. Trimming left V 2 bases short and J 0 bases short, with 9 bases between. Per the germline V gene, CDR1 is MNHEY and CDR2 is SVGEGT. The CDR3 spans 15 residues. The CDR3 loop is CASSYVGSSTDTQYF. For the CDR3, the DNA is TGTGCCAGCAGTTACGTCGGTTCCAGCACAGATACGCAGTATTTT.

This chain uses TRBV7-2 with TRBJ2-5, with D maybe TRBD2 (6 bases). Germline V gene data show CDR1 as SGHTA and CDR2 as FQGNSA. Trimming stripped 5 bases from V and 2 bases from J, with 12 bases between. CDR3 size: 14 residues. This chain's CDR3 is CASSTRDSQETQYF. CDR3 bases: TGTGCCAGCAGCACCAGGGACTCTCAAGAGACCCAGTACTTC.

This clone has just a few counts. This chain connects TRBV5-5 to TRBJ2-7; tentatively, D is TRBD1 (5 bases). The germline CDR1 and CDR2 sequences are SGHKS and YYEKEE (reference sequence). V was pared by 0 bases and J by 3 bases, with 16 bases between. CDR3 size: 16 residues. CDR3 sequence: CASSLDGNRPLYEQYF. As DNA, the CDR3 is TGTGCCAGCAGCTTGGACGGAAACAGGCCCCTCTACGAGCAGTACTTC.

This clone is a singleton in its sample. The chain employs TRBV30 and TRBJ1-2; the D is unclear. There are 12 residues in the CDR3. From germline, CDR1 is GTSNPN and CDR2 SVGIG (reference sequence). Between the trimmed V and J ends, which lost 2 bases and 2 bases, there was a span of 6 bases. Written as DNA, the CDR3 is TGTGCCTGGAGTTATCAGAACTATGGCTACACCTTC. Protein product: CAWSYQNYGYTF.

The rearrangement uses TRBV5-1 and TRBJ2-5, with TRBD1 matching over 9 bases. The germline V gene encodes CDR1 SGHRS and CDR2 YFSETQ. The V gene end was trimmed by 3 bases and the J gene end by 5 bases; junction bases not matched to a gene: 8. The CDR3 runs 15 residues. The DNA of the CDR3 is TGCGCCAGCAGCTCCCAGGGACAGGGTGGGGAGACCCAGTACTTC. It encodes CASSSQGQGGETQYF.

V is TRBV5-1 and J is TRBJ1-1; 7 bases align to TRBD1. The germline V gene encodes CDR1 SGHRS and CDR2 YFSETQ. Trimming removed 5 bases from V and 1 base from J; junction bases left unmatched: 11. The CDR3 totals 16 residues. This CDR3 reads CASRKIQGLGNTEAFF. As DNA, the CDR3 is TGCGCCAGCAGAAAAATACAGGGGCTGGGGAACACTGAAGCTTTCTTT.

The J gene is TRBJ1-3, the V gene TRBV19, with D uncertain. Germline V lookup: CDR1 LNHDA, CDR2 SQIVND (reference sequence). This CDR3 comprises 14 residues. Trimming left V 3 bases short and J 4 bases short, with 10 bases between. CDR3 residues: CASSIPHEGNTIYF. In nucleotides, the CDR3 is TGTGCCAGTAGTATCCCCCACGAGGGAAACACCATATATTTT.

J is TRBJ2-6 and V is TRBV9, with D possibly being TRBD1 (6 bases). Trimming removed 4 bases at V and 0 bases at J, with 14 bases between. CDR1 is SGDLS, CDR2 YYNGEE, per germline. This CDR3 is built from 17 residues. CDR3 sequence (DNA): TGTGCCAGCAGCATCCCGCAGGGGCGCTCTGGGGCCAACGTCCTGACTTTC. Protein product: CASSIPQGRSGANVLTF.

The chain recombines TRBV2 with TRBJ2-7; 10 nucleotides align to TRBD2. The CDR3 spans 15 residues. CDR1 and CDR2 from the germline V gene are SNHLY and FYNNEI. V shed 6 bases and J 0 bases; nucleotides not matched to a gene: 5. Here the CDR3 DNA reads TGTGCCAGCAGGTACGGGACTAGCGTCTCCTACGAGCAGTACTTC. Amino acids: CASRYGTSVSYEQYF.

J is TRBJ2-3 and V is TRBV5-4; 8 nucleotides agree with TRBD2. The CDR3 has 16 amino acids. The germline gives CDR1 SGHNT, CDR2 YYREEE (reference sequence). The junction had 8 bases not matched to a gene; V was cut back by 4 bases and J by 1 base. CDR3 in amino acids: CASSLAGGRGTDTQYF. The CDR3 DNA reads TGTGCCAGCAGCCTGGCGGGGGGCAGGGGCACAGATACGCAGTATTTT.

The J gene is TRBJ2-7, the V gene TRBV3-1 (or the pseudogene TRBV3-2), with D perhaps matching TRBD2 (7 bases). The CDR3 spans 15 residues. The V and J ends lost 0 bases and 3 bases respectively, with 12 bases between them. Germline values: CDR1 LGHDT, CDR2 YNNKEL (reference sequence). The CDR3 reads CASSQDPGGLYEQYF. The CDR3 DNA reads TGTGCCAGCAGCCAAGATCCCGGGGGGCTCTACGAGCAGTACTTC.

The rearrangement links TRBV7-6 to TRBJ2-3, with 8 bases that match TRBD2. The V gene end was trimmed by 5 bases and the J gene end by 5 bases; junction bases not matched to a gene: 12. Germline V lookup: CDR1 SGHVS, CDR2 FNYEAQ. The CDR3 is 16 residues long. Here the CDR3 DNA reads TGTGCCAGCAGCCCCGAGAGCGGGGGCCTAGGAGATACGCAGTATTTT. Its protein is CASSPESGGLGDTQYF. The full variable domain, its missing parts supplied by reference TRBV7-6 and TRBJ2-3, is GAGVSQSPRYKVTKRGQDVALRCDPISGHVSLYWYRQALGQGPEFLTYFNYEAQQDKSGLPNDRFSAERPEGSISTLTIQRTEQRDSAMYRCASSPESGGLGDTQYFGPGTRLTVL.

V usage is TRBV4-2 and J usage is TRBJ1-2, with 7 bases matching TRBD1. Germline V lookup: CDR1 LGHNA, CDR2 YNFKEQ. Trimming took 2 bases from V and 0 from J; bases not matched to a gene: 3. The CDR3 sequence is 15 residues long. DNA of the CDR3: TGTGCCAGCAGCCAACAACAGGGGTCTAACTATGGCTACACCTTC. Translated, it gives CASSQQQGSNYGYTF.

This chain's CDR3 is CASSDLIDRAYGYTF. The CDR3 region has the DNA TGTGCCAGCAGTGACCTCATTGACAGGGCCTATGGCTACACCTTC. The V and J genes are TRBV6-1 and TRBJ1-2; 7 positions agree with TRBD1. Germline V gene sequence: CDR1 MNHNS, CDR2 SASEGT. V gave up 3 bases and J gave up 4 bases; unmatched junction bases: 8. This CDR3 is built from 15 residues.

This clone has more than one count but fewer than ten. The rearrangement uses TRBV7-2 and TRBJ1-5, with D perhaps TRBD1 (5 bases). This CDR3 region has 14 residues. Germline V gives CDR1 SGHTA, CDR2 FQGNSA. Trimming cost V 5 bases and J 4 bases, with 12 bases left between them. The CDR3 here is CASSPSGGNQPQHF. Written as DNA, the CDR3 is TGTGCCAGCAGCCCCTCGGGGGGGAATCAGCCCCAGCATTTT.

This clone was found once. The V call is TRBV5-1, the J call TRBJ2-1; 12 nucleotides match TRBD2. This CDR3 contains 14 residues. V shed 4 bases and J 6 bases; nucleotides not matched to a gene: 2. CDR1 SGHRS and CDR2 YFSETQ come from the germline V gene. The CDR3 DNA is TGCGCCAGCAGCCCTAGCGGGGGGGCCAATGAGCAGTTCTTC. It is translated as CASSPSGGANEQFF.

There are a few counts of this clone. The chain carries TRBV9 and TRBJ2-2; 9 bases are a match to TRBD1. V shed 2 bases, J shed 4 bases, and the junction held 6 bases outside the gene matches. The CDR3 has 16 amino acids. CDR1 SGDLS and CDR2 YYNGEE come from the germline V gene. CDR3: CASSVGTGPGTGELFF. The CDR3 DNA follows: TGTGCCAGCAGCGTTGGGACAGGGCCCGGCACCGGGGAGCTGTTTTTT.